Listed below are T cell receptor beta chains from one sample, sequenced in a study of blood T cells in healthy people across ages. TCRdb fed the 5' RACE reads into MiXCR, producing one record per CDR3 protein. The sample includes 500,000 to 650,000 distinct CDR3 sequences, about 25% of them seen just once. This sample also appeared in a second study, on T cells of mothers and their children.

The sample consisted of blood. All receptors come from a boy aged 2-15 years in good health. Both conserved end residues are trimmed from each CDR3.

TRBV20-1,SARVSGLAAAYEQY
TRBV4-1,ASSQAGYNEQF
TRBV4-3,ASSQDGTDDNEQF
TRBV7-9,ASSSNLALSYNEQF
TRBV12-3/TRBV12-4,ASTPGPGTGELF
TRBV10-3,AISESDLEETQY
TRBV7-9,ASSLEVAGVGF
TRBV6-5,ASSYQGPGANVLT
TRBV9,ASSVVAGSVGELF
TRBV5-5,ASSRRDRLAVWH
TRBV5-1,ASSLDPPGAGWYNEQF
TRBV7-9,ASSLVQGVGLNTEAF
TRBV9,ASSSPGQESINTDTQY
TRBV3-1,ASSPGQGANYGYT
TRBV28,ASSSPGGAREQY
TRBV27,ACSSPGNQPQH
TRBV11-2,ASSLNGRWNEQF
TRBV6-5,ASSYFRERANERLF
TRBV12-3/TRBV12-4,ASSYRATNEKLF
TRBV18,ASSRTPGTTEAF
TRBV20-1,SAREPAGADTQY
TRBV29-1,SVGGAPGTDTQY
TRBV19,ASSIGGSGNEQF
TRBV29-1,SVTSGGSQETQY
TRBV29-1,SVRRGRRYQETQY
TRBV28,ASSPYQGARAKNIQY
TRBV5-1,ASSPLSYNEQF
TRBV20-1,SASRDRDFSGANVLT
TRBV11-2,ASAWGSMNTEAF
TRBV12-3/TRBV12-4,ASRKWTSGIVDEQY
TRBV10-3,AISERATRRYYNEQF
TRBV20-1,SAWNPPTSGASVLT
TRBV7-8,ASSSTGHPEQY
TRBV7-9,ASSRLSGVVNNEQF
TRBV6-2/TRBV6-3,ASVSGDRNYGYT
TRBV11-2,ASSRRTSNTEAF
TRBV2,ATSDRNQETQY
TRBV2,ASRERAGAYEQY
TRBV3-1,ASSHHPDSLNTEAF
TRBV29-1,SVEPRGSPTYNEQF
TRBV7-9,ASSLGGTLYLVEQY
TRBV7-9,ASSSNEQF
TRBV11-2,ASSLLAVSTDTQY
TRBV12-3/TRBV12-4,ASTTPNHRNIQY
TRBV11-2,ASSLVVRDYEQY
TRBV7-2,ASSGEISYNEQF
TRBV12-3/TRBV12-4,ASSVTGGGGNTIY
TRBV6-6,ASSYWGNHREGTQY
TRBV20-1,SARASTETQY
TRBV20-1,SARDSGVDEKLF
TRBV5-1,ASSLQDGYGYT
TRBV6-1,ASSGADRETQY
TRBV5-6,ASSPATSQETQY
TRBV28,ASSGVGGQPQH
TRBV15,ATQRGQVEETQY
TRBV11-2,ASSFNPWDIQY
TRBV20-1,SASGDPVSETQY
TRBV15,ATRAESWAEQY
TRBV3-1,ASRWDRDPQETQY